This paragraph reports one T cell receptor beta chain. The Seattle site enrolled patients during active infection and followed them longitudinally. Assay used: immunoSEQ multiplex PCR; TCRdb lists only in-frame clones, some missing. The sample yields 100,000 to 150,000 clones, around 85% seen once. The sample belongs to a study of blood T cell repertoires in COVID-19. The V gene lost 6 bases and the J gene lost 2 bases, with 14 bases spanning the gap. CDR3 length: 13 residues. Germline lookup yields CDR1 GTSNPN and CDR2 SVGIG (reference sequence). The chain couples TRBV30 to TRBJ2-7; a weak D match, TRBD2 (6 bases). Sequencing used peripheral blood. The clonotype was recovered from a man aged 30 to 39 with COVID-19, enrolled during active disease. Written as DNA, the CDR3 is TGTGCCTGTACGCTAGCGAGCGCCTACGAGCAGTACTTC. Protein product: CACTLASAYEQYF.